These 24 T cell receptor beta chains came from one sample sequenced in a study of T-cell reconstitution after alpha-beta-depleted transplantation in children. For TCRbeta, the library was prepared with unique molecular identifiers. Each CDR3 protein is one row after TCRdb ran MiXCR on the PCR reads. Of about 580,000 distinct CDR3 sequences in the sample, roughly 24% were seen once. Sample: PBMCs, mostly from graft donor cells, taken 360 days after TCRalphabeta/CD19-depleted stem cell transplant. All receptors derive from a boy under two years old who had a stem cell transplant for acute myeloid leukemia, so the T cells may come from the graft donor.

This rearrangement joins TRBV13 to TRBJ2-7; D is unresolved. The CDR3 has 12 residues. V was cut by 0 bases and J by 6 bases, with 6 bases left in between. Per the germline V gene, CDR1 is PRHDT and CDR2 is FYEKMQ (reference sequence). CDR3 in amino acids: CASSLGALEQYF. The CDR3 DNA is TGTGCCAGCAGCTTAGGGGCTCTCGAGCAGTACTTC.

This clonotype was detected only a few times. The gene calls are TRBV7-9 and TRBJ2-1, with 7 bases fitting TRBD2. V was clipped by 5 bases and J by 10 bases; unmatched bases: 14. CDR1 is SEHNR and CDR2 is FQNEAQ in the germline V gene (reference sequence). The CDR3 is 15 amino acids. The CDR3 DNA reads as TGTGCCAGCAGCCTCCTAGCGGTACCTAGCGGCGAGCAGTTCTTC. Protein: CASSLLAVPSGEQFF.

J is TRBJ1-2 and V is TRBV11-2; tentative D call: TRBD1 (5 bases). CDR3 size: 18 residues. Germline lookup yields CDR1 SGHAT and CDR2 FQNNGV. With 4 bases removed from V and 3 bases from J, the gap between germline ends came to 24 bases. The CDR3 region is CASSSLRPTAHMDYGYTF. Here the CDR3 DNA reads TGTGCCAGCAGCTCACTGCGGCCGACAGCCCATATGGACTATGGCTACACCTTC.

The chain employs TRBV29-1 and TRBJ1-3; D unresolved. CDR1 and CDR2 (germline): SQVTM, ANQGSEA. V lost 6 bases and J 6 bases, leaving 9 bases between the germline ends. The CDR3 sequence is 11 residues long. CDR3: CSVNSENTIYF. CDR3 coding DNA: TGCAGCGTGAACAGCGAAAACACCATATATTTT.

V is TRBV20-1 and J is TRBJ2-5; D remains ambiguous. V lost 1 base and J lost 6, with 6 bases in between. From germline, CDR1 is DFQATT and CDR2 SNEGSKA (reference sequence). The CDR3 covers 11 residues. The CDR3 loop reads CSARVSQTQYF. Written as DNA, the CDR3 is TGCAGTGCTAGAGTCAGCCAGACCCAGTACTTC.

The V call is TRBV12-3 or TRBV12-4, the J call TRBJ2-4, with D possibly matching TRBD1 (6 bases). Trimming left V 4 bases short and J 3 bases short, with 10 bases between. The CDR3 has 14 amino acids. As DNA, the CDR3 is TGTGCCAGCAGTTCGACAGGCGTCAAAAACATTCAGTACTTC. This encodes CASSSTGVKNIQYF.

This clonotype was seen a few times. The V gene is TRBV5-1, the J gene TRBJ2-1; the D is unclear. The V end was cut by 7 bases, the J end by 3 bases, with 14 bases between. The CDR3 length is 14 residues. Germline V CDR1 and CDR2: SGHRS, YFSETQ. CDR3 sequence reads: CASAGDNRYNEQFF. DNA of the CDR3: TGCGCCAGCGCAGGCGACAACCGCTACAATGAGCAGTTCTTC.

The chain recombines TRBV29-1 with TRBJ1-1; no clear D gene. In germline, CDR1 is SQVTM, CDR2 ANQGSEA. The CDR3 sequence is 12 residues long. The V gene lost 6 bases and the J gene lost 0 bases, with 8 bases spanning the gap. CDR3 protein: CSVQTLNTEAFF. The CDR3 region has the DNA TGCAGCGTACAGACCCTGAACACTGAAGCTTTCTTT.

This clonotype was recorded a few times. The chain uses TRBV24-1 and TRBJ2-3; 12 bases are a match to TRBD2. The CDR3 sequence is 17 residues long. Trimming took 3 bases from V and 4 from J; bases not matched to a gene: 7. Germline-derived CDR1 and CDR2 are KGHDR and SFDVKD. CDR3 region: CATSDTTSGGPPDTQYF. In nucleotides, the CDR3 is TGTGCCACCAGTGATACGACTAGCGGGGGACCTCCAGATACGCAGTATTTT.

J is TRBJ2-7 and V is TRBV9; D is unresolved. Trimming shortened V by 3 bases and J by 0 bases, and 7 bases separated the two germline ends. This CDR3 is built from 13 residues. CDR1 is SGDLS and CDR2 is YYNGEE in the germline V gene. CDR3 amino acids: CASSGNYSYEQYF. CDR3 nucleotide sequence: TGTGCCAGCAGCGGAAACTACTCCTACGAGCAGTACTTC.

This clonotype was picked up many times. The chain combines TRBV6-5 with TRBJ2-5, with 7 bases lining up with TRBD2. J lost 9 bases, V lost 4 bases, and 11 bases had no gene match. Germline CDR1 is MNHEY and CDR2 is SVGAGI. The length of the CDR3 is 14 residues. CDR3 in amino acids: CASSLSRGWKAQYF. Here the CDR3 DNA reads TGTGCCAGCAGTTTATCGCGGGGGTGGAAGGCCCAGTACTTC.

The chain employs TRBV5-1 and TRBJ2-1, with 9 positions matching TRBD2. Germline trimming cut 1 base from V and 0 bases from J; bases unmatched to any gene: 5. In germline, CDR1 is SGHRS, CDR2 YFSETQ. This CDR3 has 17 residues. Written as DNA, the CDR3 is TGCGCCAGCAGCTTGTTTCTAGCGGGGACCTCCTACAATGAGCAGTTCTTC. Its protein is CASSLFLAGTSYNEQFF.

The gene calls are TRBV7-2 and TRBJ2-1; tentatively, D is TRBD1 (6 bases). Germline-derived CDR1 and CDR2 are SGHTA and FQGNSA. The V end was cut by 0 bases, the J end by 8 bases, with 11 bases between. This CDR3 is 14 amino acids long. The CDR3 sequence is CASSLAVRGYEQFF. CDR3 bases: TGTGCCAGCAGCTTAGCGGTAAGGGGGTATGAGCAGTTCTTC.

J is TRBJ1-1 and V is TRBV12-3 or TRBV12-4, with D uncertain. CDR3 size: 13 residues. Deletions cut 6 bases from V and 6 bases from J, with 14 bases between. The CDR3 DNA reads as TGTGCCAGCAGGGATGAAATGGTACCTGAAGCTTTCTTT. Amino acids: CASRDEMVPEAFF.

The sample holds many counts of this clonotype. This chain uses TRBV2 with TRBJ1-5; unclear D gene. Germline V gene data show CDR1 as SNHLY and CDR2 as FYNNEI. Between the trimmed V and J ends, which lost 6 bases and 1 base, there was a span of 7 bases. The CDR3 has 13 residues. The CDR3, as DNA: TGTGCCAGCAGCCGCGGGAGCAATCAGCCCCAGCATTTT. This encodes CASSRGSNQPQHF.

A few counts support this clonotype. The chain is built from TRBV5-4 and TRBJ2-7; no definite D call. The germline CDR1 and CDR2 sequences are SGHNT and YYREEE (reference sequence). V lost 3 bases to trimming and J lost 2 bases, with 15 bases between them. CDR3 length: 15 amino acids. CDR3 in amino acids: CASSSGPIQAYEQYV. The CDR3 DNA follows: TGTGCCAGCAGCTCAGGACCTATCCAAGCCTACGAGCAGTACGTC.

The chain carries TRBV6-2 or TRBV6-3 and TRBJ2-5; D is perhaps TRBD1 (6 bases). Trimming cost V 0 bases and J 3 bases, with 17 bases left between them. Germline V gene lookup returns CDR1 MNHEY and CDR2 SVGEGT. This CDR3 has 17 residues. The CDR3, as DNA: TGTGCCAGCAGTTACTCCTCCAGAGGGGGAAAAGAAGAGACCCAGTACTTC. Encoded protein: CASSYSSRGGKEETQYF.

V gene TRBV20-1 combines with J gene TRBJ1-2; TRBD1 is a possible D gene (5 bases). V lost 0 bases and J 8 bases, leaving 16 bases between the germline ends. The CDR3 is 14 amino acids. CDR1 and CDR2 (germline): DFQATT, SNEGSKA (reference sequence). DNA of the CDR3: TGCAGTGCTAGAGATACGCCAAGGGGATACGGCTACACCTTC. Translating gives CSARDTPRGYGYTF.

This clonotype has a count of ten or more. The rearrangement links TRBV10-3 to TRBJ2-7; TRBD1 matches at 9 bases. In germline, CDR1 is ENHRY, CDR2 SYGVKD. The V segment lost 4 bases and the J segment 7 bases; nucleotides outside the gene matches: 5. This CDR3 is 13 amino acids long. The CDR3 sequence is CAISGGQGWEQYV. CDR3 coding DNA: TGTGCCATCAGTGGCGGACAGGGGTGGGAGCAGTACGTC.

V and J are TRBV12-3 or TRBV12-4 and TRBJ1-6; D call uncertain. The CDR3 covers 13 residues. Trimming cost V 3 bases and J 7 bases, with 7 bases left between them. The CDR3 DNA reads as TGTGCCAGCAGTTTTGGCTTGAATTCACCCCTCCACTTT. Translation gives CASSFGLNSPLHF.

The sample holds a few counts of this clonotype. The CDR3, as DNA: TGTGCCAGCACTAGCAGAGGGCACGGGGAGCTGTTTTTT. Translating it yields CASTSRGHGELFF. The chain couples TRBV6-5 to TRBJ2-2; TRBD2 is a possible D gene (5 bases). The CDR3 loop spans 13 amino acids. V lost 7 bases and J lost 7, with 13 bases in between. CDR1 and CDR2 (germline): MNHEY, SVGAGI.

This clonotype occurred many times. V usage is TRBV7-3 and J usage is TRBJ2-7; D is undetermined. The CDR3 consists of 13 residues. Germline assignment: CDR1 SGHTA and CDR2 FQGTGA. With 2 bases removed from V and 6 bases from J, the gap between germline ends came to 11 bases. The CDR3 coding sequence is TGTGCCAGCAGCTTAGAGTACCTCAGCGAGCAGTACTTC. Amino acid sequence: CASSLEYLSEQYF.

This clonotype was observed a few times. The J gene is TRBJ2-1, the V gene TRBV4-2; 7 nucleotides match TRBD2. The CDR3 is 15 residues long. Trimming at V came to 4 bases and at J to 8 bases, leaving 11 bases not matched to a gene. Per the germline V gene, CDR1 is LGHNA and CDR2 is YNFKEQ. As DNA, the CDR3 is TGTGCCAGCAGCCGAACCCCCGGGGGGAAGGATGAGCAGTTCTTC. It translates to CASSRTPGGKDEQFF.

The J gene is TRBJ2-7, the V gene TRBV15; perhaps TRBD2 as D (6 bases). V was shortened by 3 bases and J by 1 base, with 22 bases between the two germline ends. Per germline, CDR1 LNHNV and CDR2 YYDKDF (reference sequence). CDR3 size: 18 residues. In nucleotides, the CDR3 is TGTGCCACCAGCAGTTCCCTAGTGGAGGGCGGTCGTTCCTACGAGCAGTACGTC. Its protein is CATSSSLVEGGRSYEQYV.